The text below deals with one TCR beta chain. The data were taken from a study of blood T cell repertoires in COVID-19. In the study overall: Samples taken during acute and convalescent COVID-19 were collected in the United States, Italy and Spain. PBMCs, B-cell-depleted T cells, or T cells provided the cDNA or gDNA that made up the material.

Authors' processing steps: The assay estimated nucleated cells by amplifying reference gene primers. Data came from immunoSEQ multiplex PCR; TCRdb stores just in-frame clones and leaves some out. From that table come the V and J calls and clone size; the DNA was used to work out D and trimming. This sample yields about 270,000 clones, of which around 90% are seen a single time; roughly 2.2% belongs to the top ten. Sequenced: peripheral blood. The sequence derives from a man aged 50-59 years with acute or convalescent COVID-19.

The DNA of the CDR3 is TGCGCCAGCAGCCAAGGGACAGGGGCGATGGGGGGCTACACCTTC. It specifies CASSQGTGAMGGYTF. The rearrangement joins TRBV4-1 to TRBJ1-2; TRBD1 matches at 9 bases. The V gene end was trimmed by 1 base and the J gene end by 8 bases; junction bases not matched to a gene: 8. Germline CDR1 MGHRA, CDR2 YSYEKL. The CDR3 runs to 15 residues.